This entry lists 21 T cell receptor beta chains sequenced from one sample in a study of blood T cells in healthy people across ages (dated by TCRdb to 2013 to 2016). Library construction relied on 5' RACE. TCRdb shows the sequencer as Illumina HiSeq 2500. A second PCR of roughly 6 to 12 cycles was run with a J-beta primer mix and a sample-barcoded 5' primer. Using fastp trimming at Q25 and MiXCR clonotype assembly, TCRdb reanalyzed the public sequencing data and kept in-frame beta chains. Each record represents a unique CDR3 protein, reported with the most common genes and DNA among its rows. The sample table lists 700,000 to 850,000 distinct CDR3 sequences, under 40% of them with a count of one. The ten largest clonotypes hold about an eighth of the sample. Sequencing used blood. These receptors were obtained from a man aged 18 to 29 in good health.

The chain couples TRBV20-1 to TRBJ2-7, with D perhaps TRBD2 (5 bases). V lost 6 bases and J 3 bases, leaving 12 bases between the germline ends. There are 12 residues in the CDR3. Germline CDR1 DFQATT, CDR2 SNEGSKA (reference sequence). CDR3 bases: TGCAGTGCCGCCATCCGGGGCTACGAGCAGTACTTC. This translates into CSAAIRGYEQYF.

This clonotype was recorded many times. The chain carries TRBV7-2 and TRBJ2-5; D gene uncertain. Germline CDR1 reads SGHTA; CDR2 reads FQGNSA. This CDR3 is built from 14 residues. V was cut by 1 base and J by 3 bases, with 9 bases left in between. In nucleotides, the CDR3 is TGTGCCAGCAGCTTAGTTTCCCGGGAAGAGACCCAGTACTTC. Its translation: CASSLVSREETQYF.

The chain joins TRBV5-1 to TRBJ2-1, with 8 bases fitting TRBD1. This CDR3 is built from 16 residues. V trimming: 4 bases; J trimming: 1 base; junction bases outside the gene matches: 7. Germline assignment: CDR1 SGHRS and CDR2 YFSETQ. CDR3 protein: CASSAGTGISYNEQFF. CDR3 bases: TGCGCCAGCAGCGCGGGGACAGGAATATCCTACAATGAGCAGTTCTTC.

The CDR3 DNA follows: TGTGCCAGCAGTTTAGGAGGGACAGGGAAGTATACGCAGTATTTT. Encoded protein: CASSLGGTGKYTQYF. The rearrangement joins TRBV12-3 or TRBV12-4 to TRBJ2-3; the match to TRBD1 covers 9 bases. The CDR3 sequence is 15 residues long. V was clipped by 1 base and J by 7 bases; unmatched bases: 6.

The V and J genes are TRBV6-2 or TRBV6-3 and TRBJ1-2; possibly TRBD1 for D (5 bases). CDR1 and CDR2 from the germline V gene are MNHEY and SVGEGT. The CDR3 is made up of 13 amino acids. V shed 7 bases and J shed 0 bases, with 9 bases lying between them. This CDR3 is CASTKTANYGYTF. The CDR3 nucleotides are TGTGCCAGCACCAAGACAGCTAACTATGGCTACACCTTC.

This clonotype occurred a few times. The chain combines TRBV14 with TRBJ1-4, with a weak D call TRBD1 (5 bases). V was clipped by 3 bases and J by 8 bases, with 13 bases between them. This CDR3 is built from 14 residues. Per germline, CDR1 SGHDN and CDR2 FVKESK. CDR3 region: CASSHGALREKLFF. Here the CDR3 DNA reads TGTGCCAGCAGCCACGGGGCTTTAAGGGAAAAACTGTTTTTT.

This clonotype turned up a few times. In DNA, the CDR3 is TGCGCCAGCAGCCAAGACTATAAGGGATTGGGTCAAGGAGGGGAGCTGTTTTTT. This codes for CASSQDYKGLGQGGELFF. The chain joins TRBV4-3 to TRBJ2-2; D is unclear. The CDR3 totals 18 residues. V was trimmed by 0 bases and J by 8 bases, leaving 22 bases between them. Germline CDR1 and CDR2: LGHNA and YSLEER.

Comment on this clonotype: One base away lies a much larger clone, so this may be a sequencing read error. The chain couples TRBV20-1 to TRBJ2-5; D possibly corresponds to TRBD1 (6 bases). Germline loops: CDR1 DFQATT, CDR2 SNEGSKA (reference sequence). CDR3 size: 12 residues. In DNA form, the CDR3 reads TGCAGTGCATTTGGACAGCAAGAGGCCCAGTACTTC. Its translation: CSAFGQQEAQYF.

This clonotype has only a few counts. The rearrangement joins TRBV7-8 to TRBJ2-5; D might be TRBD1 or TRBD2, each matching 5 bases. The CDR3 runs to 14 residues. V was clipped by 5 bases and J by 7 bases, with 17 bases between them. Germline V gene sequence: CDR1 SGHVS, CDR2 FQNEAQ. In DNA form, the CDR3 reads TGTGCCAGCAGCCGTTTAGGTGGGACCGGGACCCAGTACTTC. It translates to CASSRLGGTGTQYF.

CDR3 in DNA: TGTGCCACCAGCGGGTACCTTAGCACAGATACGCAGTATTTT. Amino acid sequence: CATSGYLSTDTQYF. The chain employs TRBV15 and TRBJ2-3; D is ambiguous. The CDR3 consists of 14 residues. The V end lost 5 bases, the J end lost 0 bases, and 9 bases lay between the germline ends. Per the germline V gene, CDR1 is LNHNV and CDR2 is YYDKDF (reference sequence).

There are a few counts of this clonotype. The chain has TRBV4-2 and TRBJ2-3, with 8 bases that match TRBD2. Germline V gene lookup returns CDR1 LGHNA and CDR2 YNFKEQ. The junction had 8 bases not matched to a gene; V was cut back by 0 bases and J by 3 bases. The CDR3 is 17 amino acids. Here the CDR3 DNA reads TGTGCCAGCAGCCAAGAACGGGGGGGCGGTTGGACAGATACGCAGTATTTT. Translated: CASSQERGGGWTDTQYF.

This clonotype appeared a single time. This sequence joins TRBV4-3 and TRBJ1-2, with unresolved D. The CDR3 is 15 residues long. V was trimmed by 1 base and J by 4 bases, leaving 13 bases between them. In germline, CDR1 is LGHNA, CDR2 YSLEER. The CDR3 loop reads CASSQARGASYGYTF. The CDR3 DNA sequence: TGCGCCAGCAGCCAAGCCCGGGGAGCTAGCTATGGCTACACCTTC.

V gene TRBV7-9 combines with J gene TRBJ2-5, with D uncertain. The J call is in doubt because the DNA end fits TRBJ2-7 better. CDR1 and CDR2 from the germline V gene are SEHNR and FQNEAQ (reference sequence). The CDR3 consists of 12 residues. The CDR3 here is CASSSRLDEQYF. The CDR3 DNA reads as TGTGCCAGCAGCTCCCGGTTGGACGAGCAGTACTTC.

This clonotype was seen only a few times. V usage is TRBV20-1 and J usage is TRBJ1-1, with D unresolved. The germline V gene encodes CDR1 DFQATT and CDR2 SNEGSKA (reference sequence). Trimming stripped 1 base from V and 3 bases from J, with 12 bases between. The CDR3 extends over 14 amino acids. This chain's CDR3 is CSARAVRRDTEAFF. CDR3 sequence (DNA): TGCAGTGCTAGAGCCGTCCGGAGAGACACTGAAGCTTTCTTT.

V usage is TRBV9 and J usage is TRBJ1-4; D unclear. Germline CDR1 reads SGDLS; CDR2 reads YYNGEE. This CDR3 is 15 amino acids long. V lost 0 bases to trimming and J lost 4 bases, with 10 bases between them. The CDR3 spells CASSVGHRGNEKLFF. Written as DNA, the CDR3 is TGTGCCAGCAGCGTAGGGCACCGGGGTAATGAAAAACTGTTTTTT.

This clonotype was recorded many times. The chain carries TRBV6-5 and TRBJ2-5; D may correspond to TRBD1 or TRBD2 (5 bases each). Germline V CDR1 and CDR2: MNHEY, SVGAGI. Trimming stripped 4 bases from V and 2 bases from J, with 11 bases between. The CDR3 extends over 14 amino acids. Written as DNA, the CDR3 is TGTGCCAGCAGTTTCGGGACGGAACAAGAGACCCAGTACTTC. As protein: CASSFGTEQETQYF.

This clonotype was observed at least ten times. The chain is built from TRBV27 and TRBJ1-2; D not resolved. Germline loops: CDR1 MNHEY, CDR2 SMNVEV (reference sequence). CDR3 length: 14 amino acids. The germline V and J ends were trimmed by 5 bases and 2 bases, with 12 bases remaining between them. The CDR3 loop is CASSPSLVNYGYTF. CDR3 DNA sequence: TGTGCCAGCAGTCCGTCCCTGGTAAACTATGGCTACACCTTC.

The rearrangement links TRBV20-1 to TRBJ2-7; TRBD2 is a possible D gene (6 bases). The DNA end is a closer match to TRBJ2-5, so the J assignment may be wrong. In germline, CDR1 is DFQATT, CDR2 SNEGSKA (reference sequence). The CDR3 is made up of 12 amino acids. The CDR3 reads CSETRAGGTQYF. In DNA form, the CDR3 reads TGCAGTGAGACAAGGGCCGGGGGGACCCAGTACTTC.

This chain connects TRBV5-1 to TRBJ2-4; D perhaps matches TRBD1 (5 bases). The last part of the DNA fits TRBJ2-7 better; the J call may be wrong. The germline gives CDR1 SGHRS, CDR2 YFSETQ. The CDR3 has 13 residues. CDR3 DNA sequence: TGCGCCAGCAGCTTGGATGACAGCTACGAGCAGTACTTC. This codes for CASSLDDSYEQYF.

This clonotype occurred a few times. The rearrangement joins TRBV29-1 to TRBJ2-1; 8 positions match TRBD1. CDR3 length: 15 residues. V lost 4 bases and J lost 8; bases outside the gene matches: 13. Germline CDR1 reads SQVTM; CDR2 reads ANQGSEA. The CDR3, as DNA: TGCAGCGTTGTTACAGGGGGGATTGAACGGGATGAGCAGTTCTTC. Its protein product is CSVVTGGIERDEQFF.

This clonotype was detected many times. V is TRBV7-9 and J is TRBJ2-3; D is possibly TRBD2 (7 bases). Between the trimmed V and J ends, which lost 4 bases and 0 bases, there was a span of 14 bases. The CDR3 has 16 residues. Germline V CDR1 and CDR2: SEHNR, FQNEAQ (reference sequence). CDR3: CASSSPAGASTDTQYF. The CDR3, as DNA: TGTGCCAGCAGCTCCCCCGCGGGGGCTAGCACAGATACGCAGTATTTT.